The present T cell receptor (beta chain) was sequenced within a study of shared clonotypes between healthy human individuals. Study-level points and caveats: In a handful of donors, 4.5% to 5.5% of naive CD4 clonotypes appeared in common.

This clone came up once. The antigen is undetermined. Several immunoSEQ plates received, in even portions, the genomic DNA of each subset. Original data processing: Filtering of immunoSEQ junctional sequences could not match full-length read filtering. Profiling relied on immunoSEQ multiplex PCR, and the TCRdb table lists in-frame clones only, not all of them. V and J calls and clone size are copied from that table; D and trimming were computed from the DNA. The profile shows about 2.4 million clones, 80% to 95% of them singletons. Every donor was a Caucasian adult from Nashville, Tennessee. The CDR3 has 15 residues. Germline assignment: CDR1 LNHNV and CDR2 YYDKDF (reference sequence). The V end lost 0 bases, the J end lost 6 bases, and 11 bases lay between the germline ends.

This receptor was taken from a man in his late teens or twenties in good health. Some clones in this sample may be carry-over from other donors' samples. V is TRBV15 and J is TRBJ2-2, with D perhaps matching TRBD2 (6 bases). Sequencing was done on a sample of naive CD4+ T cells from PBMCs. Subset specified: CD45RA+ positively selected. For the CDR3, the DNA is TGTGCCACCAGCAGAGATCTCGGGGGAGCCGGGGAGCTGTTTTTT. This translates into CATSRDLGGAGELFF. Full variable domain (outside the CDR3, taken from reference TRBV15 and TRBJ2-2): DAMVIQNPRYQVTQFGKPVTLSCSQTLNHNVMYWYQQKSSQAPKLLFHYYDKDFNNEADTPDNFQSRRPNTSFCFLDIRSPGLGDTAMYLCATSRDLGGAGELFFGEGSRLTVL.